This T cell receptor beta chain is drawn from a study of quantifying T cell responses using KT2 cells. Turning to the study itself: Reverse transcription used primers in the TCR alpha and beta constant regions.

The germline V gene has CDR1 MDHEN and CDR2 SYDVKM. The CDR3 contains 15 residues. A word on this clonotype: The junction and the germline gene differ at one end; a read error may be behind it.

A single-stranded UMI oligo with SP2 sequence was ligated to cDNA 3' ends. An equimolar mix of RC1.1 and RC1.2 primed the beta chain across TRBC1 and TRBC2. Using its own MiXCR run on the UMI-ligation and nested PCR reads, TCRdb lists one record per CDR3 protein. The sample has about 30,000 distinct CDR3 sequences, 6% to 9.5% seen once. This chain connects TRBV28 to TRBJ2-2, with D tentatively TRBD2 (5 bases). The sample consisted of PBMCs spiked with cells of the T cell clone KT2. This receptor was obtained from a human donor. Written as DNA, the CDR3 is TGTGCCAGCAGTCAGTTTACCAGGTCGACCGGGGAGCCGTTTTTT. It translates to CASSQFTRSTGEPFF.